The next 26 T cell receptor beta chains were all read from a single sample in a study of blood T cells in healthy people across ages. Primers used in a second PCR of roughly 7 to 11 cycles were a sample-barcoded 5' primer and a J-beta primer mix. MiXCR, applied by TCRdb to the 5' RACE reads, yields one record per CDR3 protein. Of roughly 1.5 million distinct CDR3 sequences listed, approximately 42% are singletons. The material sequenced was blood. The receptors originated from a woman between 18 and 29 years old in good health.

The rearrangement links TRBV20-1 to TRBJ2-4, with D perhaps TRBD2 (5 bases). The J call is uncertain, as TRBJ2-7 better fits the DNA end. Germline-derived CDR1 and CDR2 are DFQATT and SNEGSKA (reference sequence). CDR3 length: 13 residues. The chain's CDR3 is CSARRLADYEQYF. The CDR3, as DNA: TGCAGTGCTCGTAGGCTAGCCGACTACGAGCAGTACTTC.

V gene TRBV20-1 combines with J gene TRBJ2-3, with D maybe TRBD2 (7 bases). This CDR3 region has 19 residues. The V gene's germline CDR1 is DFQATT and CDR2 SNEGSKA (reference sequence). Between the trimmed V and J ends, which lost 0 bases and 3 bases, there was a span of 25 bases. In nucleotides, the CDR3 is TGCAGTGCTAGAGATTTGGTAGGGGGGGCGGGAATAACGACAGATACGCAGTATTTT. Amino acid sequence: CSARDLVGGAGITTDTQYF.

The rearrangement uses TRBV7-8 and TRBJ2-4; D unresolved. The DNA end is a closer match to TRBJ2-7, so the J assignment may be wrong. The germline V gene has CDR1 SGHVS and CDR2 FQNEAQ. The CDR3 spans 15 residues. The CDR3 coding sequence is TGTGCCAGCAGCTTAGGGGCCAGTCAAGTCTACGAGCAGTACTTC. Translation: CASSLGASQVYEQYF.

J is TRBJ1-1 and V is TRBV3-1; possibly TRBD1 for D (5 bases). The germline V and J ends were trimmed by 4 bases and 9 bases, with 15 bases remaining between them. CDR1 is LGHDT and CDR2 is YNNKEL in the germline V gene (reference sequence). The CDR3 totals 13 residues. CDR3 residues: CASSPGTASQAFF. CDR3 sequence (DNA): TGTGCCAGCAGCCCCGGGACGGCTTCACAAGCTTTCTTT.

This clonotype was found a few times. The genes are TRBV6-2 or TRBV6-3 and TRBJ2-7, with D possibly being TRBD2 (5 bases). CDR1 MNHEY and CDR2 SVGEGT come from the germline V gene. The CDR3 contains 12 residues. Trimming took off 4 bases at V and 7 bases at J, with 11 bases between the two ends. The CDR3 nucleotides are TGTGCCAGCAGTTCCGGGGTGGTTGAGCAGTACTTC. This sequence encodes CASSSGVVEQYF.

This clonotype showed up just a few times. This chain connects TRBV29-1 to TRBJ1-4; D is unclear. The CDR3 spans 12 residues. The V end lost 5 bases, the J end lost 0 bases, and 4 bases lay between the germline ends. Germline values: CDR1 SQVTM, CDR2 ANQGSEA. The CDR3 here is CSVHATNEKLFF. DNA of the CDR3: TGCAGCGTTCATGCAACTAATGAAAAACTGTTTTTT. Combining the CDR3 with reference TRBV29-1 and TRBJ1-4 gives the whole variable domain SAVISQKPSRDICQRGTSLTIQCQVDSQVTMMFWYRQQPGQSLTLIATANQGSEATYESGFVIDKFPISRPNLTFSTLTVSNMSPEDSSIYLCSVHATNEKLFFGSGTQLSVL.

The chain has TRBV29-1 and TRBJ1-1, with TRBD1 matching 10 bases. In germline, CDR1 is SQVTM, CDR2 ANQGSEA. V lost 7 bases to trimming and J lost 3 bases; unmatched junction nucleotides: 5. The CDR3 has 13 residues. CDR3 sequence: CSGRGQGYTEAFF. CDR3 coding DNA: TGCAGCGGGAGGGGACAGGGGTACACTGAAGCTTTCTTT.

This clonotype has a handful of counts. The J gene is TRBJ1-1, the V gene TRBV20-1, with 9 positions matching TRBD1. The V gene end was trimmed by 6 bases and the J gene end by 0 bases; junction bases not matched to a gene: 5. The CDR3 sequence is 14 residues long. CDR1 and CDR2 (germline): DFQATT, SNEGSKA (reference sequence). DNA of the CDR3: TGCAGTGCCCAACGACAGGGGGTGAACACTGAAGCTTTCTTT. This codes for CSAQRQGVNTEAFF.

The V gene is TRBV4-1, the J gene TRBJ2-5, with a possible D match to TRBD1 (6 bases). Germline V lookup: CDR1 MGHRA, CDR2 YSYEKL. V was shortened by 3 bases and J by 1 base, with 15 bases between the two germline ends. The length of the CDR3 is 16 residues. CDR3: CASSHWARDTQETQYF. CDR3 in DNA: TGCGCCAGCAGCCATTGGGCTAGGGACACCCAAGAGACCCAGTACTTC.

The chain carries TRBV28 and TRBJ2-1, with D hard to call. The CDR3 covers 14 residues. V lost 2 bases to trimming and J lost 6 bases, with 11 bases between them. Per the germline V gene, CDR1 is MDHEN and CDR2 is SYDVKM. The CDR3 loop is CASSLGPAVNEQFF. The CDR3 coding sequence is TGTGCCAGCAGTTTAGGCCCAGCTGTCAATGAGCAGTTCTTC.

The chain has TRBV6-2 or TRBV6-3 and TRBJ1-5, with 7 bases fitting TRBD1. The CDR3 is made up of 17 amino acids. Germline CDR1 MNHEY, CDR2 SVGEGT. After removal of 0 bases from V and 6 bases from J, the junction contained 11 bases not matched to a gene. CDR3 nucleotides: TGTGCCAGCAGTTACTCGTACAGGGGAACCCTCCGTCAGCCCCAGCATTTT. Its protein product is CASSYSYRGTLRQPQHF.

J is TRBJ2-1 and V is TRBV20-1, with a tentative D call TRBD2 (5 bases). Germline loops: CDR1 DFQATT, CDR2 SNEGSKA (reference sequence). Trimming left V 8 bases short and J 6 bases short, with 14 bases between. CDR3 length: 12 residues. CDR3 DNA sequence: TGCAGTACTCACCCGGACTTCAATGAGCAGTTCTTC. It codes for CSTHPDFNEQFF.

Concerning this clonotype itself: Compared with germline, one end of the junction differs, possibly owing to a read error. The rearrangement links TRBV18 to TRBJ1-2; 10 bases agree with TRBD1. This CDR3 is built from 14 residues. Germline CDR1 KGHSH, CDR2 LQKENI. The CDR3 protein is CASSSDRGHDGCTF. In nucleotides, the CDR3 is TGTGCCAGCTCATCTGACAGGGGGCATGATGGCTGCACCTTC.

The chain joins TRBV10-3 to TRBJ2-1; D not resolved. CDR1 and CDR2 (germline): ENHRY, SYGVKD. The CDR3 spans 12 residues. V was clipped by 3 bases and J by 6 bases, with 6 bases between them. Here the CDR3 reads CAISDGLNEQFF. The CDR3 DNA is TGTGCCATCAGTGACGGGCTCAATGAGCAGTTCTTC.

The DNA of the CDR3 is TGTGCCAGCACTCTTAGCTCCCACAATGAGCAGTACTTC. Amino acids: CASTLSSHNEQYF. The chain joins TRBV12-3 or TRBV12-4 to TRBJ2-1; no firm D call. With the DNA end fitting TRBJ2-7 better, the J assignment may be wrong. CDR3 size: 13 residues.

V gene TRBV9 combines with J gene TRBJ1-6, with D maybe TRBD1 (5 bases). V was cut by 2 bases and J by 4 bases, with 13 bases left in between. The germline V gene has CDR1 SGDLS and CDR2 YYNGEE. The CDR3 runs to 16 residues. CDR3 loop: CASSVLPDSYNSPLHF. CDR3 in DNA: TGTGCCAGCAGCGTCCTCCCCGACAGTTATAATTCACCCCTCCACTTT.

This clonotype is a singleton in its sample. This rearrangement joins TRBV9 to TRBJ2-7, with 12 nucleotides matching TRBD2. CDR1 SGDLS and CDR2 YYNGEE come from the germline V gene. CDR3 length: 16 residues. With V trimmed by 4 bases and J by 4 bases, 9 bases remained unmatched. This chain's CDR3 is CASSPTGTSGPYEQYF. In nucleotides, the CDR3 is TGTGCCAGCAGCCCTACCGGGACTAGCGGGCCATACGAGCAGTACTTC.

This chain uses TRBV5-1 with TRBJ2-3; maybe TRBD1 (5 bases). This CDR3 region has 15 residues. V shed 0 bases and J shed 8 bases, with 16 bases lying between them. The germline CDR1 and CDR2 sequences are SGHRS and YFSETQ. CDR3 sequence: CASSLVVAGLSTQYF. The CDR3 DNA sequence: TGCGCCAGCAGCTTGGTGGTTGCAGGGCTTTCTACGCAGTATTTT.

This clonotype was observed a few times. The chain joins TRBV5-5 to TRBJ2-2; 9 nucleotides line up with TRBD1. Trimming at V came to 3 bases and at J to 0 bases, leaving 3 bases not matched to a gene. The CDR3 covers 16 residues. Germline V gene sequence: CDR1 SGHKS, CDR2 YYEKEE (reference sequence). In DNA form, the CDR3 reads TGTGCCAGCAGCTCACAGGGGGCGACGAACACCGGGGAGCTGTTTTTT. This encodes CASSSQGATNTGELFF.

This chain links TRBV12-3 or TRBV12-4 with TRBJ2-3; D uncertain. The V gene lost 3 bases and the J gene lost 1 base, with 8 bases spanning the gap. The CDR3 length is 14 residues. This chain's CDR3 is CASSFIQRTDTQYF. The CDR3 region has the DNA TGTGCCAGCAGTTTTATACAACGCACAGATACGCAGTATTTT.

J is TRBJ1-6 and V is TRBV2, with D perhaps matching TRBD1 (6 bases). Germline V gene sequence: CDR1 SNHLY, CDR2 FYNNEI. The CDR3 is 15 residues long. Trimming cost V 8 bases and J 7 bases, with 18 bases left between them. The CDR3 DNA sequence: TGTGCCAGCTGTCCACAGGACAGCGTAAATTCACCCCTCCACTTT. Encoded protein: CASCPQDSVNSPLHF.

This chain joins TRBV4-1 and TRBJ1-1; 8 positions match TRBD1. From germline, CDR1 is MGHRA and CDR2 YSYEKL. The CDR3 contains 14 residues. The ends lost 3 bases at V and 6 bases at J; junction bases unmatched: 6. The CDR3 reads CASSHNRGSPEAFF. In nucleotides, the CDR3 is TGCGCCAGCAGCCATAACAGGGGGAGCCCTGAAGCTTTCTTT.

This clonotype was counted only a few times. The chain recombines TRBV7-9 with TRBJ2-3; D not resolved. Germline V lookup: CDR1 SEHNR, CDR2 FQNEAQ (reference sequence). Deletions cut 1 base from V and 0 bases from J, with 17 bases between. This CDR3 region has 18 residues. The CDR3 loop is CASSLGRSGSSSTDTQYF. The CDR3 region has the DNA TGTGCCAGCAGCTTAGGAAGGAGTGGAAGTTCTAGCACAGATACGCAGTATTTT.

This clonotype has just one count. This sequence joins TRBV20-1 and TRBJ1-2; the match to TRBD1 covers 7 bases. CDR3 size: 14 residues. Looked up from germline, CDR1 is DFQATT and CDR2 is SNEGSKA (reference sequence). V was clipped by 0 bases and J by 4 bases; unmatched bases: 5. CDR3 amino acids: CSARERGQVYGYTF. CDR3 DNA: TGCAGTGCTAGAGAGAGGGGGCAGGTCTATGGCTACACCTTC.

The chain joins TRBV4-1 to TRBJ1-2; D not resolved. CDR1 and CDR2 (germline): MGHRA, YSYEKL. The CDR3 sequence is 15 residues long. V lost 0 bases, J lost 0 bases, and 8 bases lay in between. CDR3 sequence reads: CASSQDRPANYGYTF. Here the CDR3 DNA reads TGCGCCAGCAGCCAAGATAGGCCAGCTAACTATGGCTACACCTTC.

V and J are TRBV29-1 and TRBJ2-3; tentative D call: TRBD2 (7 bases). The germline CDR1 and CDR2 sequences are SQVTM and ANQGSEA. V was clipped by 7 bases and J by 0 bases, with 17 bases between them. This CDR3 is built from 15 residues. The CDR3 region has the DNA TGCAGCGGGACAGTAGGGGGAGGGAGCACAGATACGCAGTATTTT. Protein product: CSGTVGGGSTDTQYF.